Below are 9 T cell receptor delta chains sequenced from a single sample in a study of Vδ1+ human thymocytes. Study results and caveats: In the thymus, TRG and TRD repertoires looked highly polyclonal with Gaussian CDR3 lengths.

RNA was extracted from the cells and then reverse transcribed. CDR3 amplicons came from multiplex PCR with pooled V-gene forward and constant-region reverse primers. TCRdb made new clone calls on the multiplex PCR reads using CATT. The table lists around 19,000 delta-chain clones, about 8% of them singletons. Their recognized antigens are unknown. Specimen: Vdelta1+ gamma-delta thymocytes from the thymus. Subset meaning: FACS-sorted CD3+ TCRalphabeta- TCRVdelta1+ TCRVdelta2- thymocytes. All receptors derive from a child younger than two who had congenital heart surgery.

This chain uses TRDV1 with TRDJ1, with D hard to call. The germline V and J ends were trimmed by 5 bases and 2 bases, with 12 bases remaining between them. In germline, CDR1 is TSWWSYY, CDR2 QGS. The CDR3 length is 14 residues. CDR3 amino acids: CALGTLWATDKLIF. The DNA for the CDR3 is TGTGCTCTTGGGACCCTTTGGGCTACCGATAAACTCATCTTT.

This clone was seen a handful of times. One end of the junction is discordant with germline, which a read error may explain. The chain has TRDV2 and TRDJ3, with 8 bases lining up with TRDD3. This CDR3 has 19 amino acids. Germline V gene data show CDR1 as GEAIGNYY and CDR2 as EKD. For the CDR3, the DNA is TGTGCCTGTGACACCGAGGGGATACCCAGGGCCTGGGACACCCAACAGATGTTTTTC. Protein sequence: CACDTEGIPRAWDTQQMFF.

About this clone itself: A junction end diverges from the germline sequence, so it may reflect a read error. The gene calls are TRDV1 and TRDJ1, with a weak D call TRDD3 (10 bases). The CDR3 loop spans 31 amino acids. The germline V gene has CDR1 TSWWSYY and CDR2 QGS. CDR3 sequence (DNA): TGTGCTCTTGGGGAAGGGTCCTCCTACTGCGATGTGTTTCATTGTGCCTTCCTACTGGGGGATCTAGGGCTGTACACCGATAAACTCATCTTC. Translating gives CALGEGSSYCDVFHCAFLLGDLGLYTDKLIF.

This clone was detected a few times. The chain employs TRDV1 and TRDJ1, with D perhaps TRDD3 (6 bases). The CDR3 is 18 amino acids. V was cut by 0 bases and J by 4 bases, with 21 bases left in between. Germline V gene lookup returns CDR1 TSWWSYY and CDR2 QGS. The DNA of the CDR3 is TGTGCTCTTGGGGAACTTGGGTCACCGAGGGGATTGGACGATAAACTCATCTTT. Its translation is CALGELGSPRGLDDKLIF.

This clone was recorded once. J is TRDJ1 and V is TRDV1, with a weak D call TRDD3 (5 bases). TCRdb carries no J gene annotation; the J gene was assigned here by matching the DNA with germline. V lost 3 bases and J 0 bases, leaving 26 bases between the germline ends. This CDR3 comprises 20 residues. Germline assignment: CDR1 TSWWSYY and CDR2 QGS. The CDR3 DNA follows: TGTGCTCTTGGGGAGATAAAGTCTACGCGATGGGGCTCATACACCGATAAACTCATCTTT. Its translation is CALGEIKSTRWGSYTDKLIF.

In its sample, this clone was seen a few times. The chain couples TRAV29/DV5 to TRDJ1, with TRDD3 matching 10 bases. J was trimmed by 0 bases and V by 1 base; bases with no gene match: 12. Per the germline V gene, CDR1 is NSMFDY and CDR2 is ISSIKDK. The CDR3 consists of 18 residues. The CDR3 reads CAASPFGGYIVHTDKLIF. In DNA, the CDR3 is TGTGCAGCAAGCCCTTTTGGGGGATACATAGTCCACACCGATAAACTCATCTTT.

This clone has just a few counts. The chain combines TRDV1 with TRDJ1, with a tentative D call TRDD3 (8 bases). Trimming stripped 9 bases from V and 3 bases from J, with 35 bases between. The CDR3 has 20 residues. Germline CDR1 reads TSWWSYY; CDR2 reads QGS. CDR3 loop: CALSPPIPTVGGGSSDKLIF. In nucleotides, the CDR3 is TGTGCTCTCTCTCCCCCCATTCCTACCGTGGGTGGGGGATCCTCCGATAAACTCATCTTT.

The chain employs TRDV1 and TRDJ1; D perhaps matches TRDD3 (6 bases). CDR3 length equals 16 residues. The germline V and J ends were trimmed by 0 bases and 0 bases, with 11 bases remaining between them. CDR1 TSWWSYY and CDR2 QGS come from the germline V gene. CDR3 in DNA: TGTGCTCTTGGGGAACTCGGATGGGGATACACCGATAAACTCATCTTT. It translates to CALGELGWGYTDKLIF.

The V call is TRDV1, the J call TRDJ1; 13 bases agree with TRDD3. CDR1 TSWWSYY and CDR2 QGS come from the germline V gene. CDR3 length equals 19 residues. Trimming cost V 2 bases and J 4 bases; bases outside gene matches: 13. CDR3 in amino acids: CALGEAFLLGDTYSDKLIF. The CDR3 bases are TGTGCTCTTGGGGAAGCCTTCCTACTGGGGGATACGTATAGCGATAAACTCATCTTT.